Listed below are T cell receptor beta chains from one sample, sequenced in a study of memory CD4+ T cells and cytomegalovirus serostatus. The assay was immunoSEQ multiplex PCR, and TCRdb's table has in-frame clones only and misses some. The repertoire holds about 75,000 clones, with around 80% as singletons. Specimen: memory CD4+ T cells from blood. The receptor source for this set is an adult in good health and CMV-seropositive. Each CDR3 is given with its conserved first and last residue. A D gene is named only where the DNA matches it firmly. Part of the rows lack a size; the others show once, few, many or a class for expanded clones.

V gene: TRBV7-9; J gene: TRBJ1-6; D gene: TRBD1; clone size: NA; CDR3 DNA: TGTGCCAGCAGCTTATGGGACAGGGTAGGACCCCTCCACTTT; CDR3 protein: CASSLWDRVGPLHF
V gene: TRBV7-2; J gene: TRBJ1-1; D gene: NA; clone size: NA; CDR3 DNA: TGTGCCAGCAGCTGGAGACAAACAGGGTCTGAAGCTTTCTTT; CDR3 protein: CASSWRQTGSEAFF
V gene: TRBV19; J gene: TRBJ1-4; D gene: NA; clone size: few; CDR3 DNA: TGTGCCAGTAGTATCAACGCCGCAACTAATGAAAAACTGTTTTTT; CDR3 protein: CASSINAATNEKLFF
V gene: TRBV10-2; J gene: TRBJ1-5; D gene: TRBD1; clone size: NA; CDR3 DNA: TGCGCCAGCAGTGAGATGAGTTCGGGGGACAGGGGTAATCAGCCCCAGCATTTT; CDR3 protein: CASSEMSSGDRGNQPQHF
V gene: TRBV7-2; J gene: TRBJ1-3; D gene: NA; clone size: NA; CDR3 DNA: TGTGCCAGCAGCTTAGGAAACTCGAACTCTGGAAACACCATATATTTT; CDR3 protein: CASSLGNSNSGNTIYF
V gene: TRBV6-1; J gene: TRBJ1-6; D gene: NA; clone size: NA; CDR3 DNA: TGTGCCAGCAGTTCCGGGACCGATAATTCACCCCTCCACTTT; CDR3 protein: CASSSGTDNSPLHF
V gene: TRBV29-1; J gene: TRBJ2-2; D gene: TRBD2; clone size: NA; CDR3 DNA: TGCAGCGTTGGTAGCGGGAGCACCGGGGAGCTGTTTTTT; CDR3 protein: CSVGSGSTGELFF
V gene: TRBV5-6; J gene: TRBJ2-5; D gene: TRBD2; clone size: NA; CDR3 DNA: TGTGCCAGCAGCCCCTCGGGACTAGCGGGGTTCCAAGAGACCCAGTACTTC; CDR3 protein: CASSPSGLAGFQETQYF
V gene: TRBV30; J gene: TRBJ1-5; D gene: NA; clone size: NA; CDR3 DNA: TGTGCCTGGACCAGGACGGATAGCAATCAGCCCCAGCATTTT; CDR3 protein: CAWTRTDSNQPQHF
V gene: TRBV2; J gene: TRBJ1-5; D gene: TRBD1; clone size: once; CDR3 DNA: TGTGCCAGCAGTGACAACAGGGGGTTCCGTCAGCCCCAGCATTTT; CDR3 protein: CASSDNRGFRQPQHF
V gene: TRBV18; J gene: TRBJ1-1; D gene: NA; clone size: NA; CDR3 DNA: TGTGCCAGCTCACCAGCCAGTATGAACACTGAAGCTTTCTTT; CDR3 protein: CASSPASMNTEAFF
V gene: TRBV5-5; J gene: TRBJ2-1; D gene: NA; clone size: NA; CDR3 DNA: TGTGCCAGCAGCTTGGGAGGCGCCACCTACAATGAGCAGTTCTTC; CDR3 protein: CASSLGGATYNEQFF
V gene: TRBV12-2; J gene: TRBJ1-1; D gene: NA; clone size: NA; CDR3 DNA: TGTGCAAGTCGGGGAAATACGGGCCAAGCTTTCTTT; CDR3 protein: CASRGNTGQAFF
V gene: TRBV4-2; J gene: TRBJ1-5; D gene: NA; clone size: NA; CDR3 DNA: TGTGCCAGCAGCCAAGATATACCCGGACACCATAGCAATCAGCCCCAGCATTTT; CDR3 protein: CASSQDIPGHHSNQPQHF
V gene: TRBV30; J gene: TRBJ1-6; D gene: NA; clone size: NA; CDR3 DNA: TGTGCCTGGGCAGGGGATAATTCACCCCTCCACTTT; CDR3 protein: CAWAGDNSPLHF
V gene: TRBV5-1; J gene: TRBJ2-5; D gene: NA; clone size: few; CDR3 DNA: TGCGCCAGCAGGGTCTCGGGAGAGACCCAGTACTTC; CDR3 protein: CASRVSGETQYF
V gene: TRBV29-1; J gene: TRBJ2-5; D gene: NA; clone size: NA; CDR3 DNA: TGCAGCGTTGAAAAGAACGTAGAGACCCAGTACTTC; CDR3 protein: CSVEKNVETQYF
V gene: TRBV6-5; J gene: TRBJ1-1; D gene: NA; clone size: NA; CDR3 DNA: TGTGCCAGCAGTTACAGGCCAGGGAGAATGAGTACTGAAGCTTTCTTT; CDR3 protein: CASSYRPGRMSTEAFF
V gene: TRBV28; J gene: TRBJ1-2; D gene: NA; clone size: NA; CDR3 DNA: TGTGCCAGCACTCACTACGCGAGGGGGGGGGACTATGGCTACACCTTC; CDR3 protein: CASTHYARGGDYGYTF
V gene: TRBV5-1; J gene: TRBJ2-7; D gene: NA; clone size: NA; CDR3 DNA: TGCGCCAGCAGCCCGGAAGGGTCCTCCTACGAGCAGTACTTC; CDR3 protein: CASSPEGSSYEQYF
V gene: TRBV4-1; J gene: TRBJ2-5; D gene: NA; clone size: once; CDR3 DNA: TGCGCCAGCAGCCCCGATGAAGGGCAAGAGACCCAGTACTTC; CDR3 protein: CASSPDEGQETQYF
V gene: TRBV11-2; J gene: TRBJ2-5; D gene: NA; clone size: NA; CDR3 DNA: TGTGCCAGCAGCTTAGATCACGGAGGGAGGGAGACCCAGTACTTC; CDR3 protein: CASSLDHGGRETQYF
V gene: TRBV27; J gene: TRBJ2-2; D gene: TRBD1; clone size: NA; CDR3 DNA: TGTGCCAGCAGTGACGGGACAGGGACTACCGGGGAGCTGTTTTTT; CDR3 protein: CASSDGTGTTGELFF
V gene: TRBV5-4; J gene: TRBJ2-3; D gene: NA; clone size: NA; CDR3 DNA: TGTGCCAGCAGCCCCAGCCTTCGGGAAGCAGATACGCAGTATTTT; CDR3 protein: CASSPSLREADTQYF
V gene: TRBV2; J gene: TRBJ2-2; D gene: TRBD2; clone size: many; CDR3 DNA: TGTGCCAGCAGGGCTGGACTAGCGGGAGGCGCCGGGGAGCTGTTTTTT; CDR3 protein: CASRAGLAGGAGELFF
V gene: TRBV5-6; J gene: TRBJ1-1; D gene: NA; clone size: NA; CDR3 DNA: TGTGCCAGCAGCCCCGTACTTAACACTGAAGCTTTCTTT; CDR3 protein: CASSPVLNTEAFF
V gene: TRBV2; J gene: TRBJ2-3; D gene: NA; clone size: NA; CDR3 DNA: TGTGCCAGCAGTGACAGGGTCGGCACAGATACGCAGTATTTT; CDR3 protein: CASSDRVGTDTQYF
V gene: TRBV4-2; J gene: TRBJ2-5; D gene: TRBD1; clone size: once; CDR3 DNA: TGTGCCAGCAGCCAAGGGCCCCGAGGGGGCCCGGAAGAGACCCAGTACTTC; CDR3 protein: CASSQGPRGGPEETQYF
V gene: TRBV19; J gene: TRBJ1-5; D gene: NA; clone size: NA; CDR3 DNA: TGTGCCAGTAGTATAGGTTTCCGACTGAGGGATCAGCCCCAGCATTTT; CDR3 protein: CASSIGFRLRDQPQHF
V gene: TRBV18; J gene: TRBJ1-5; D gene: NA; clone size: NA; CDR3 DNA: TGTGCCAGCTCACCACCAGGGCAGCCCCAGCATTTT; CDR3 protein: CASSPPGQPQHF
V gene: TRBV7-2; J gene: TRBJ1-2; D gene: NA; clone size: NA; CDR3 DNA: TGTGCCAGCAGCTTACGATGGCGGGGGGAAGGTAGTGGCTACACCTTC; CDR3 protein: CASSLRWRGEGSGYTF